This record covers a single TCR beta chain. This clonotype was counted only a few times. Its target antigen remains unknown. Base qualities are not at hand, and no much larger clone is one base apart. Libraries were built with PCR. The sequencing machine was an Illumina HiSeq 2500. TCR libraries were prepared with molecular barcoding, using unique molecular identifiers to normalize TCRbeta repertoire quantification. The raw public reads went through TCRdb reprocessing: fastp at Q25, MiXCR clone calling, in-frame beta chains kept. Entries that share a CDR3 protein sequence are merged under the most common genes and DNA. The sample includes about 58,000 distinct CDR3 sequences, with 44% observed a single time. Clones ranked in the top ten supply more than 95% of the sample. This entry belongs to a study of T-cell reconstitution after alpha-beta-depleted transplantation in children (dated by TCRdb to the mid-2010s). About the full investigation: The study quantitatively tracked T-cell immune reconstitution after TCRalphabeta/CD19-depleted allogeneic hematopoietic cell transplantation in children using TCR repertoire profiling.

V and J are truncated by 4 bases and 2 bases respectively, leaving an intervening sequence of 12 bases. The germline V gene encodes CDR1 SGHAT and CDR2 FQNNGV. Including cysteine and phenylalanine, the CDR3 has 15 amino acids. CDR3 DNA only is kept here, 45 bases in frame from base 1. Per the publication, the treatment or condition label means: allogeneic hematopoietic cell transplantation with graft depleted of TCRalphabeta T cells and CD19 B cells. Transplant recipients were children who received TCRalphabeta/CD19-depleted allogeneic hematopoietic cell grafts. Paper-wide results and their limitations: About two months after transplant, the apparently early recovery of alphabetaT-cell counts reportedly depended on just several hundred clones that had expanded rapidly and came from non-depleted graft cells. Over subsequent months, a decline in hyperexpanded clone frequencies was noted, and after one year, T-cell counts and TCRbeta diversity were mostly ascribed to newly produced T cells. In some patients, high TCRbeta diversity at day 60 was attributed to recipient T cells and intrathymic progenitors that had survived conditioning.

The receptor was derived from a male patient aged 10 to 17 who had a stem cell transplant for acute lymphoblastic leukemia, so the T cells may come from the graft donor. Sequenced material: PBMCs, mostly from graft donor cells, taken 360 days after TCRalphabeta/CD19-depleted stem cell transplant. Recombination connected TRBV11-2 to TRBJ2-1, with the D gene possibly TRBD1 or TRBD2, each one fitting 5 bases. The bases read TGTGCCAGCAGCTCAGAGGGGTATGCCTACAATGAGCAGTTCTTC. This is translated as CASSSEGYAYNEQFF.